The TCR beta chain under discussion was sequenced for a study of shared clonotypes between healthy human individuals. The CDR3 covers 16 residues. Germline lookup yields CDR1 SGHDT and CDR2 YYEEEE. V lost 4 bases to trimming and J lost 3 bases; unmatched junction nucleotides: 9. Within Nashville, Tennessee resided all donors, each a Caucasian adult. In the original workflow: Because ImmunoSEQ provided only junction sequences with no quality scores, the filtering differed. The table came from immunoSEQ multiplex PCR; TCRdb's copy has only in-frame clones and leaves some out. Clonal size and the V and J genes are those of that table, whereas D and trimming came from the DNA. The sample contains approximately 2.1 million clones, approximately 95% of which appear only once.

The chain carries TRBV5-6 and TRBJ2-2; TRBD2 aligns across 7 bases. This TCR came from a young man in good health. Some clones in this sample may be carry-over from other donors' samples. The sample was naive CD4+ T cells from PBMCs. Regarding subset: CD45RA+ positively selected. This CDR3 reads CASSPRDSGYTGELFF. In nucleotides, the CDR3 is TGTGCCAGCAGCCCGCGGGATAGCGGGTACACCGGGGAGCTGTTTTTT.